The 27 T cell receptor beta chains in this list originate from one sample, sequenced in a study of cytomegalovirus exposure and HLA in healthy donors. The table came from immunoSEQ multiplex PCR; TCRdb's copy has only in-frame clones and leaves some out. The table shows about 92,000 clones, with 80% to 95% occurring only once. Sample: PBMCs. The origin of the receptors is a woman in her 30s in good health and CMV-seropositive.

CDR3 sequence reads: CASSAQLAGDLSVTDTQYF. The CDR3 DNA reads as TGTGCCAGCAGTGCCCAGCTAGCGGGAGATCTCTCCGTCACAGATACGCAGTATTTT. The chain uses TRBV2 and TRBJ2-3; 10 bases match TRBD2. Trimming took 4 bases from V and 2 from J; bases not matched to a gene: 15. CDR3 length equals 19 residues. The germline V gene has CDR1 SNHLY and CDR2 FYNNEI.

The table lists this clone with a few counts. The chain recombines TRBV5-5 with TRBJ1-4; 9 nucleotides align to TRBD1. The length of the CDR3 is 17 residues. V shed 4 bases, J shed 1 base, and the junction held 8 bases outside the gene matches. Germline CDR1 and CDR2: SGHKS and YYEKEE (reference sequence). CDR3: CASSEKQDRGTNEKLFF. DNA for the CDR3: TGTGCCAGCAGCGAAAAACAGGACAGGGGAACTAATGAAAAACTGTTTTTT.

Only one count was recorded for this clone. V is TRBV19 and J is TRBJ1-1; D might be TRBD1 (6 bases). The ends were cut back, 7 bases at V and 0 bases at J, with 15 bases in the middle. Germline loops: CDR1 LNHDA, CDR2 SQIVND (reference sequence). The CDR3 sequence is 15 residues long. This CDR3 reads CASTHQHRVNTEAFF. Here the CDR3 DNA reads TGTGCCAGTACACACCAACACAGGGTGAACACTGAAGCTTTCTTT.

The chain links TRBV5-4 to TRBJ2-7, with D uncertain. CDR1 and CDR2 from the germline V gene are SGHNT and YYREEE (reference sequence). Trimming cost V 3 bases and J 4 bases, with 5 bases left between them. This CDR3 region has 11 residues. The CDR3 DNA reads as TGTGCCAGCAGCTCCCAATACGAGCAGTACTTC. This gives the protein CASSSQYEQYF.

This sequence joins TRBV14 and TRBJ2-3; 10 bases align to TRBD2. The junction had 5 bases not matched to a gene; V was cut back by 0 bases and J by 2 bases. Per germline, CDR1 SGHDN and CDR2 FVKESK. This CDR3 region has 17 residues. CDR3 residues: CASSQDPLAGYTDTQYF. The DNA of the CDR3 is TGTGCCAGCAGCCAAGATCCACTAGCGGGATACACAGATACGCAGTATTTT.

The CDR3 nucleotides are TGTGCCAGCAGTAACTATCGACGGATTCAAGAGACCCAGTACTTC. Amino acids: CASSNYRRIQETQYF. This chain links TRBV28 with TRBJ2-5, with D hard to call. Trimming pared 5 bases from V and 2 bases from J, leaving 15 bases between. Germline assignment: CDR1 MDHEN and CDR2 SYDVKM. CDR3 length equals 15 residues.

CDR3 DNA: TGTGCCAGTAGCACGCGAACGGCAGCGACCTTC. This codes for CASSTRTAATF. The V call is TRBV19, the J call TRBJ1-2; D gene ambiguous. CDR1 LNHDA and CDR2 SQIVND come from the germline V gene (reference sequence). V dropped 6 bases and J dropped 14 bases, with 16 bases sitting between them. This CDR3 spans 11 amino acids.

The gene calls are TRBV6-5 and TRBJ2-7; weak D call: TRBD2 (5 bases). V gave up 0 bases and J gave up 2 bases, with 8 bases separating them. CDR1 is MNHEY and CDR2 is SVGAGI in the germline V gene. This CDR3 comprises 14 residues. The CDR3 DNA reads TGTGCCAGCAGTTACTCAGCGGTAACCTACGAGCAGTACTTC. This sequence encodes CASSYSAVTYEQYF.

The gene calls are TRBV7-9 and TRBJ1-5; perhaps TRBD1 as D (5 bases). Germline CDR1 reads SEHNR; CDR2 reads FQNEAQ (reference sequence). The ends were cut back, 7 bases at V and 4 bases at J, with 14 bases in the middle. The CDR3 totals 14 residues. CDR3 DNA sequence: TGTGCCAGCAACTTCGGGGGATCTAATCAGCCCCAGCATTTT. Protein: CASNFGGSNQPQHF.

The chain's CDR3 is CASRILGQGNGYTF. CDR3 in DNA: TGTGCCAGCAGGATCCTGGGACAGGGCAATGGCTACACCTTC. The chain combines TRBV2 with TRBJ1-2; 9 nucleotides align to TRBD1. The CDR3 consists of 14 residues. CDR1 and CDR2 (germline): SNHLY, FYNNEI. V shed 6 bases, J shed 6 bases, and the junction held 8 bases outside the gene matches.

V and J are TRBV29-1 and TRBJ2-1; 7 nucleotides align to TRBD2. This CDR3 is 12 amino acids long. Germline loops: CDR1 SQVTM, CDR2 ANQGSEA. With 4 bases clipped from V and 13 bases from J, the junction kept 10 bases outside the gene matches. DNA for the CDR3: TGCAGCGTTGGTATCAGGACTAGGGCACAGTTCTTC. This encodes CSVGIRTRAQFF.

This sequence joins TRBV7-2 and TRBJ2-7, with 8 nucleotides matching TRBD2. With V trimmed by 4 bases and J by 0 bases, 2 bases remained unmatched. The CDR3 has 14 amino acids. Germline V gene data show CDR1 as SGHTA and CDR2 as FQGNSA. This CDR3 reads CASSYSGTSYEQYF. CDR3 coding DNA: TGTGCCAGCAGCTATAGCGGGACCTCCTACGAGCAGTACTTC.

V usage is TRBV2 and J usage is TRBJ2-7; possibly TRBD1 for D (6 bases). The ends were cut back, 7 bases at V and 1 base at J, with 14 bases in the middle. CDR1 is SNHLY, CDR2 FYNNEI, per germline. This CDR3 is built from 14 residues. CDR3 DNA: TGTGCCAGCACGATAAGACAGGTATCCTACGAGCAGTACTTC. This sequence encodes CASTIRQVSYEQYF.

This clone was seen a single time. The CDR3 here is CSATKGQGTYEQYF. DNA of the CDR3: TGCAGCGCCACGAAGGGACAGGGGACCTACGAGCAGTACTTC. The chain employs TRBV29-1 and TRBJ2-7; 10 nucleotides agree with TRBD1. The CDR3 extends over 14 amino acids. The V and J ends lost 7 bases and 2 bases, in that order; junction bases with no gene match: 8. The germline CDR1 and CDR2 sequences are SQVTM and ANQGSEA.

The CDR3 spells CASSQDQILGNNEQFF. The CDR3 nucleotides read TGTGCCAGCAGCCAAGACCAAATACTAGGCAACAATGAGCAGTTCTTC. The chain carries TRBV14 and TRBJ2-1; TRBD2 might be the D (5 bases). Between the trimmed V and J ends, which lost 0 bases and 5 bases, there was a span of 14 bases. CDR1 and CDR2 from the germline V gene are SGHDN and FVKESK. This CDR3 spans 16 amino acids.

CDR3 bases: TGTGCCAGCAGCGAGTCCTTGAACACTGAAGCTTTCTTT. Its translation is CASSESLNTEAFF. The gene calls are TRBV7-9 and TRBJ1-1; D is unclear. The germline CDR1 and CDR2 sequences are SEHNR and FQNEAQ (reference sequence). The CDR3 runs 13 residues. V was shortened by 5 bases and J by 0 bases, with 7 bases between the two germline ends.

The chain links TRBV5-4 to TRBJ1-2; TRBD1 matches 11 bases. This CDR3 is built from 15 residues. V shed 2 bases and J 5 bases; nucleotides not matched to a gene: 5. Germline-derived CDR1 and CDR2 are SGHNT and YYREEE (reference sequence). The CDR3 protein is CASSLGQGAMYGYTF. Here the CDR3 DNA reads TGTGCCAGCAGCTTAGGACAGGGGGCGATGTATGGCTACACCTTC.

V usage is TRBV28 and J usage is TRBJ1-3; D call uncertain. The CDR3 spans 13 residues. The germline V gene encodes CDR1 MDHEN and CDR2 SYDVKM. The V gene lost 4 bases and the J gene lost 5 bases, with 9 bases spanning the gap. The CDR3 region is CASSSSTRNTIYF. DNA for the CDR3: TGTGCCAGCAGTTCCTCAACTCGAAACACCATATATTTT.

The CDR3 DNA is TGTGCCAGCAGCTTAGAGACTAGCGGGAGTCGAGATACGCAGTATTTT. Translation: CASSLETSGSRDTQYF. This sequence joins TRBV7-2 and TRBJ2-3, with 12 bases fitting TRBD2. In germline, CDR1 is SGHTA, CDR2 FQGNSA. The CDR3 has 16 amino acids. The junction had 4 bases not matched to a gene; V was cut back by 1 base and J by 5 bases.

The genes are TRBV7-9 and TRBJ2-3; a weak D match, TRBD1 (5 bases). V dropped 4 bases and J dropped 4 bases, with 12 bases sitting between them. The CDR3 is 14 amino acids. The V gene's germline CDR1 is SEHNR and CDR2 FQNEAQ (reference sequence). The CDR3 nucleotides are TGTGCCAGCAGCTCAATGTGGGGCCCAGATACGCAGTATTTT. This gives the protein CASSSMWGPDTQYF.

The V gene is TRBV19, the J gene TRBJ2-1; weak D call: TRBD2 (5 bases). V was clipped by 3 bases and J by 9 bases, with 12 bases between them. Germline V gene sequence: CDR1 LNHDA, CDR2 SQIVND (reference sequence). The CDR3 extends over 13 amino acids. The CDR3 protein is CASSIFEGGEQFF. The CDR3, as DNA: TGTGCCAGTAGTATTTTTGAGGGTGGTGAGCAGTTCTTC.

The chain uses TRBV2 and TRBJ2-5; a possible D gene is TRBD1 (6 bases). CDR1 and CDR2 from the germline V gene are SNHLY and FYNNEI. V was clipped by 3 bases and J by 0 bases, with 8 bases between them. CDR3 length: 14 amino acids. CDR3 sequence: CASSEDSHQETQYF. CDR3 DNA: TGTGCCAGCAGTGAGGACAGCCACCAAGAGACCCAGTACTTC.

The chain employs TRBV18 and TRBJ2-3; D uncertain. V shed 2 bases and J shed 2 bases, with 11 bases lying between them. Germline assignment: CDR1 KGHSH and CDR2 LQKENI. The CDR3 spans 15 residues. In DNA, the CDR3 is TGTGCCAGCTCACCAGGGTCTTGGGCCACAGATACGCAGTATTTT. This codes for CASSPGSWATDTQYF.

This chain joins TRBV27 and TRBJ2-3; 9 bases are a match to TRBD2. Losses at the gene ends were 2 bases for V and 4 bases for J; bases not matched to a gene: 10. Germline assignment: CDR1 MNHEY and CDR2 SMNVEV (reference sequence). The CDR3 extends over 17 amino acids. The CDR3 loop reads CASSLEGREGYADTQYF. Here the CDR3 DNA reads TGTGCCAGCAGTTTAGAGGGGCGGGAGGGCTATGCAGATACGCAGTATTTT.

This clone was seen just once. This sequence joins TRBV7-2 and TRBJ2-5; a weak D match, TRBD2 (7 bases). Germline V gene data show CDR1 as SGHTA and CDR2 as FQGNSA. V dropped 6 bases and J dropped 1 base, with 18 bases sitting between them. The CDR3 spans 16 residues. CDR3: CASRSGGAARQETQYF. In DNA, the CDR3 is TGTGCCAGCAGATCTGGGGGGGCTGCCCGCCAAGAGACCCAGTACTTC.

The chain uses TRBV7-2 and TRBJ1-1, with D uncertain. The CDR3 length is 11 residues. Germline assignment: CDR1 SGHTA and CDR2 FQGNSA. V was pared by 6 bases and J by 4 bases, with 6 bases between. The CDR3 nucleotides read TGTGCCAGCAGTCCTTCCACTGAAGCTTTCTTT. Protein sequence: CASSPSTEAFF.

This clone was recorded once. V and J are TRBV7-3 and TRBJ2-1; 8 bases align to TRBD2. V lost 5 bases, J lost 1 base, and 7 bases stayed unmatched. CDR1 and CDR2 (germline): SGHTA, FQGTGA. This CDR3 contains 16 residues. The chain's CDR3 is CASSRDRLASYNEQFF. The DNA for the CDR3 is TGTGCCAGCAGCCGCGACCGACTAGCGTCCTACAATGAGCAGTTCTTC.